A selection of T cell receptor beta chains follows, all from one sample in a study of tumor-infiltrating lymphocytes in primary liver carcinoma. MiXCR, run by TCRdb on the multiplex PCR reads, gives a single entry per CDR3 protein. The data show 300,000 to 400,000 distinct CDR3 sequences, approximately 60% seen once. The sample taken for sequencing was peripheral blood. These receptors all stem from a man between 35 and 55 years old with primary liver carcinoma and hepatitis B virus infection. Each CDR3 is given with its conserved first and last residue. D genes are given only for firm matches. Clone size, where shown, is once, few, many, or a class for clones that have expanded.

j_call clone_size v_call d_call cdr3_nt cdr3_aa
TRBJ2-2 . TRBV6-1 TRBD1 TGTGCCAGCAGTGACGACAGGGGGTCGAACACCAGGGAACTGTTTTTT CASSDDRGSNTRELFF
TRBJ2-5 many TRBV6-6 . TGTGCCAGCAGTACAGGGATTTGGGAGACCCAGTACTTC CASSTGIWETQYF
TRBJ2-3 . TRBV23-1 . TGCGCCAGCAGTCAATCGAAGGGGGGAAGCACAGATACGCAGTATTTT CASSQSKGGSTDTQYF
TRBJ2-1 many TRBV4-1 TRBD2 TGCGCCAGCAGCCAGCGGGAGGGCCCTAGTGAGCAGTTCTTC CASSQREGPSEQFF
TRBJ2-1 . TRBV11-2 TRBD1 TGTGCCAGCAGCTTGGTCGCACTACCGGGACAGGGTCGCGATAATGAGCAGTTCTTC CASSLVALPGQGRDNEQFF
TRBJ1-4 . TRBV5-1 . TGCGCCAGCAGCGCATACGGAGGGAATGAAAAACTGTTTTTT CASSAYGGNEKLFF
TRBJ2-1 many TRBV6-5 TRBD2 TGTGCCAGCACCCTCACTAGCGGGACTGTCCAGTTCTTC CASTLTSGTVQFF
TRBJ2-7 . TRBV5-1 . TGCGCCAGCAGCTTGGTTCCCCCGACGCTGGGGGGCGAGCTGTACTTC CASSLVPPTLGGELYF
TRBJ2-7 . TRBV30 . TGTGCCTGGAGTGAGAGGGTAAACGAGCAGTACTTC CAWSERVNEQYF
TRBJ2-7 . TRBV10-3 . TGTGCCATCAGGAACCTCTCCAGCCCCGATGGGCAGTACTTC CAIRNLSSPDGQYF
TRBJ1-2 . TRBV11-2 . TGTGCCAGCAGTGCAGACATGTTTAATGGCTACACCTTC CASSADMFNGYTF
TRBJ2-1 . TRBV5-8 TRBD1 TGTGCCAGCTGCTTAACAGGGGGTGAGCAGTTCTTC CASCLTGGEQFF
TRBJ2-5 many TRBV29-1 TRBD2 TGCAGCGCTGACCAAGCGGGAGTCGGGGAGACCCAGTACTTC CSADQAGVGETQYF
TRBJ2-2 . TRBV7-8 . TGTGCCAACAGCCCCAGTCCCGCCGGGGAGCTGTTTTTT CANSPSPAGELFF
TRBJ1-1 once TRBV6-6 . TGCGCCAGCGCCCTCGGGCAGGCCAGCACTGAAGCTTTCTTT CASALGQASTEAFF
TRBJ2-7 once TRBV4-1 TRBD1 TGTGCCAGCAGCCAGGACAGGGGGTCCTACGAGCTGTACTTC CASSQDRGSYELYF
TRBJ2-1 . TRBV21-1 . TGTGCCAGCATGCCGCCGTCCTACAATGAGCAGTTCTTC CASMPPSYNEQFF
TRBJ2-7 many TRBV29-1 . TGCAGCGTCCAGACAGGGGAGGGAAGGTCCTACGAGCAGTACTTC CSVQTGEGRSYEQYF
TRBJ1-6 many TRBV29-1 . TGCAGCGTGCACGGCCAGGTAAACTCACCCCTCCACTTT CSVHGQVNSPLHF
TRBJ2-7 . TRBV6-1 . TGTGCCAGCAGCCCGATAGGGGAGACCTACGAGCAGTACTTC CASSPIGETYEQYF
TRBJ1-1 . TRBV29-1 . TGCTGCGTTGAAGATCCGCTCAGGGGAACTTATGAAGCTTTCTTT CCVEDPLRGTYEAFF
TRBJ2-7 many TRBV4-2 TRBD2 TGTGCCAGCAGCCAAGAAGGGATAGCGGGATACGAGCAGTACTTC CASSQEGIAGYEQYF
TRBJ2-1 . TRBV10-3 . TGTGCCATCACCGGGCGGGGCGGCACATCCTACAATGAGCACTTCTTC CAITGRGGTSYNEHFF
TRBJ2-1 . TRBV6-2/TRBV6-3 TRBD2 TGTGCCAACAGTTACAGGAATAGCGGGAGCTCCTACAATGAGCAGTTCTTC CANSYRNSGSSYNEQFF
TRBJ2-5 . TRBV6-2/TRBV6-3 . TGTGCCAGCAGGGGTAACAATGAGCAGTACTTC CASRGNNEQYF
TRBJ1-6 . TRBV5-4 . TGTGCCAGCAGCCCGGCGGGGGGGCTTACTAATTCACCCCTCCACTTT CASSPAGGLTNSPLHF
TRBJ2-7 . TRBV30 . TGTGCCTGGGGGCCTATAGGAAGAAGGGATTACGAGCAGTACTTC CAWGPIGRRDYEQYF
TRBJ1-5 once TRBV28 . TGTGCCAGCCGTTTGGAGGGAGACCAGCTGCCCCAGCATTTT CASRLEGDQLPQHF
TRBJ2-5 . TRBV29-1 . TGCAGAGCTGAAGAGGGGGGCCAAGAGACCCAGTACTTC CRAEEGGQETQYF
TRBJ1-5 . TRBV19 . TGTGCCAGTAGGATCAACCGGGACGGACGAAATCAGCCCCAGCATTTT CASRINRDGRNQPQHF
TRBJ2-7 once TRBV29-1 . TGTAGCGTTGTTAGAGGGGGATTCACCTCCTACGAGCAGTACTTC CSVVRGGFTSYEQYF
TRBJ2-2 . TRBV6-2/TRBV6-3 . TGTGCCAGCAGTTTCTTAGCGGTCGGGGAGCTGTTTTTT CASSFLAVGELFF
TRBJ2-7 many TRBV12-3/TRBV12-4 . TGTGCCAGCAGTTTAGGGGTGGGAGGCCCCTACGAGCAGTACTTC CASSLGVGGPYEQYF
TRBJ2-2 . TRBV29-1 . TGCAGCGTTAGGACCGGGACGGTGAACGCCGGGGAGCTGTTCTTT CSVRTGTVNAGELFF
TRBJ2-5 many TRBV5-4 . TGTGCCAGCAGCACCCCACGGGGGACGGAGACCCAGTACTTC CASSTPRGTETQYF
TRBJ2-7 many TRBV10-3 TRBD1 TGTGCCACCTCCGGGACAGACTACGAGCAGTACTTC CATSGTDYEQYF
TRBJ2-2 many TRBV6-5 TRBD1 TGTGCCAGCAGTGGCGACAGGGCAGTCGGGGAGCTGTTTTTT CASSGDRAVGELFF
TRBJ2-2 many TRBV12-3/TRBV12-4 . TGTGCCAGCAGTTTAGACCGAATCCTTGGGGGCGCCGGGGAGCTGTTTTTT CASSLDRILGGAGELFF
TRBJ2-3 many TRBV4-2 . TGTGCCAGCAGCCAAGATCTTGATACGCAGTATTTT CASSQDLDTQYF
TRBJ2-3 few TRBV28 TRBD1 TGTGCCAGCAGTTTGGGCCCGCAGGGGGCTTACACAGATACGCAGTATTTT CASSLGPQGAYTDTQYF
TRBJ1-1 many TRBV4-1 . TGCGCCAGCAGCCCAATTGCCACCTCGTCCCTGAACACTGAAGCTTTCTTT CASSPIATSSLNTEAFF
TRBJ2-1 . TRBV29-1 TRBD1 TGCAGCGTTACGGGACAGGGGGCCGACAATAAGCAGTTCTTC CSVTGQGADNKQFF
TRBJ2-7 . TRBV6-1 . TGTACCAGCAGCCCGACCTCGGGGGGCGAGCGGTACTTC CTSSPTSGGERYF
TRBJ2-3 . TRBV9 TRBD1 TGTGCCAGCAGCGTAAGGGGACAGCGAGTGATCGCAGATACGCATTATTTT CASSVRGQRVIADTHYF
TRBJ1-1 . TRBV13 . TGTGCCAGCAGCTTAGGTCGTCGGGTGGTTTTGAACACTGAAGCTTTCTTT CASSLGRRVVLNTEAFF
TRBJ2-7 few TRBV5-1 TRBD1 TGCGCCAGCAGCGTGGGGACAGCCTACGAGCAGTACTTC CASSVGTAYEQYF
TRBJ2-7 . TRBV4-1 . TGCGCCACCAGCCAAGCTTCGGGACAAGGACCGGGTGAGCAGTACTTC CATSQASGQGPGEQYF
TRBJ1-1 . TRBV18 . TGTGCCAGCTCACCACAGGGCGGGGGGGGCACTGAAGCTTTCTTT CASSPQGGGGTEAFF
TRBJ2-7 . TRBV7-3 TRBD2 TGTGCCAGCAGCTTAAGAGGCGGACTAGCGGGAGGGTACGAGCAGTACTTC CASSLRGGLAGGYEQYF
TRBJ2-3 medium-sized TRBV11-2 . TGTGCCAGCAGCTCCATACTAGCTCGCACAGATACGCAGTATTTT CASSSILARTDTQYF